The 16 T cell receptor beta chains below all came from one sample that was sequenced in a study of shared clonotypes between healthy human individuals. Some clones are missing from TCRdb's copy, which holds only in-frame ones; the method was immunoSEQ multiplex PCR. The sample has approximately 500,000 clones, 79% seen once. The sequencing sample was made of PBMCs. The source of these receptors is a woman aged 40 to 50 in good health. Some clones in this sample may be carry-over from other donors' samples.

CDR3 sequence reads: CASAGRGPYEQYF. In DNA form, the CDR3 reads TGTGCCAGCGCCGGCAGGGGGCCGTACGAGCAGTACTTC. The V and J genes are TRBV27 and TRBJ2-7, with TRBD1 matching 8 bases. Per germline, CDR1 MNHEY and CDR2 SMNVEV (reference sequence). The V and J ends lost 8 bases and 4 bases, in that order; junction bases with no gene match: 7. This CDR3 is built from 13 residues.

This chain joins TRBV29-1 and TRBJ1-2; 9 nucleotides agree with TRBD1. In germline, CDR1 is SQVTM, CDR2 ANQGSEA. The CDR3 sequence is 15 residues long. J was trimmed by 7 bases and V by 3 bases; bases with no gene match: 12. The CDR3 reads CSVDWAQGATRGYTF. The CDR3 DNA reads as TGCAGCGTTGATTGGGCACAGGGGGCAACGCGTGGCTACACCTTC.

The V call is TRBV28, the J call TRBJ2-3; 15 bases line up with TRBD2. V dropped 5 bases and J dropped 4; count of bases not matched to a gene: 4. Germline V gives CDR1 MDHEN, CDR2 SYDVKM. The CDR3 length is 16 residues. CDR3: CASSQGLAGGADTQYF. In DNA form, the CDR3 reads TGTGCCAGCAGTCAGGGACTAGCGGGAGGTGCAGATACGCAGTATTTT. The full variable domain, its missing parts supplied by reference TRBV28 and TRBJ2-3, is DVKVTQSSRYLVKRTGEKVFLECVQDMDHENMFWYRQDPGLGLRLIYFSYDVKMKEKGDIPEGYSVSREKKERFSLILESASTNQTSMYLCASSQGLAGGADTQYFGPGTRLTVL.

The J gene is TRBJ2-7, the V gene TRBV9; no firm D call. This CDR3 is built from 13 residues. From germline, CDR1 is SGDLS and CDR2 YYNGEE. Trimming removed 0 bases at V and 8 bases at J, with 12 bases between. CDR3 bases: TGTGCCAGCAGCGTAGACCCCGGCCCCCAGCAGTACTTC. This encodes CASSVDPGPQQYF. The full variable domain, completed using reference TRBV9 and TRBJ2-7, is DSGVTQTPKHLITATGQRVTLRCSPRSGDLSVYWYQQSLDQGLQFLIQYYNGEERAKGNILERFSAQQFPDLHSELNLSSLELGDSALYFCASSVDPGPQQYFGPGTRLTVT.

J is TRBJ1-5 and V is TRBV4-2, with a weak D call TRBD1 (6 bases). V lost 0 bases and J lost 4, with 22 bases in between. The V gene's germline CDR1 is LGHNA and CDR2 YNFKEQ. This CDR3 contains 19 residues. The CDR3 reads CASSQDIQGPWGANQPQHF. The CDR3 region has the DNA TGTGCCAGCAGCCAAGACATCCAGGGACCTTGGGGGGCAAATCAGCCCCAGCATTTT.

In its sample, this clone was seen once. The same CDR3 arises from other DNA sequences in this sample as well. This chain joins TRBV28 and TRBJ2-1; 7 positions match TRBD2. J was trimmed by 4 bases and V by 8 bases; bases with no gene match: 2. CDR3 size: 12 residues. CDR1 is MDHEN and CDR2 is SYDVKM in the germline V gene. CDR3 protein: CASSGGYNEQFF. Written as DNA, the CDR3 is TGTGCCAGCTCGGGGGGTTACAATGAGCAGTTCTTC.

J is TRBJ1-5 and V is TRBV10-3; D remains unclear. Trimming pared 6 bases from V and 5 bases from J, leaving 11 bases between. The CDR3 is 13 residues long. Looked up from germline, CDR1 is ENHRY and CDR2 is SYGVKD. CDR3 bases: TGTGCCATCAGGGGATCCGACGATCAGCCCCAGCATTTT. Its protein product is CAIRGSDDQPQHF.

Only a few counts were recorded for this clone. CDR3 residues: CASSPEMNTEAFF. DNA of the CDR3: TGTGCCAGCAGCCCCGAGATGAACACTGAAGCTTTCTTT. J is TRBJ1-1 and V is TRBV7-9; D not certain. V lost 5 bases, J lost 0 bases, and 7 bases lay in between. CDR1 and CDR2 (germline): SEHNR, FQNEAQ (reference sequence). The CDR3 is 13 amino acids.

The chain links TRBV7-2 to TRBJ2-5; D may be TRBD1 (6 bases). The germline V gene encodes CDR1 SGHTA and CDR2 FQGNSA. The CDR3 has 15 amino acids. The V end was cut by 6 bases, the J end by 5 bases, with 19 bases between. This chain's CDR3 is CASRRQATVGETQYF. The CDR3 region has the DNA TGTGCCAGCAGAAGACAGGCGACCGTTGGGGAGACCCAGTACTTC.

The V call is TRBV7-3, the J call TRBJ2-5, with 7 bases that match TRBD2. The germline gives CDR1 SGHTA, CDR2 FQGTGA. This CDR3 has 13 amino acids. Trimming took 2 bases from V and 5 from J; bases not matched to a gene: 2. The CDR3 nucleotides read TGTGCCAGCAGCTTAGTGGGAGGGGAGACCCAGTACTTC. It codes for CASSLVGGETQYF.

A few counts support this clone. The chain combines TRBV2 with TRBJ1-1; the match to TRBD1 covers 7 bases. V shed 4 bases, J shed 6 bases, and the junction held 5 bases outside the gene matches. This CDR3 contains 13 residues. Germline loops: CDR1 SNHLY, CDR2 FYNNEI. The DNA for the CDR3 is TGTGCCAGCAGTGGACAGGGCTTCGCTGAAGCTTTCTTT. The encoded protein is CASSGQGFAEAFF.

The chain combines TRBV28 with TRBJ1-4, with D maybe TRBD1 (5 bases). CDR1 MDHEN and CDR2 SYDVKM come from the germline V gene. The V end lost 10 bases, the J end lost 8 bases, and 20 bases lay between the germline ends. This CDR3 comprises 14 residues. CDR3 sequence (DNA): TGTGCCACACTTTACCCCGGGGGTGAGGAAAAACTGTTTTTT. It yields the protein CATLYPGGEEKLFF.

CDR3 nucleotide sequence: TGTGCCAGCAGCTGGGACAGGGGTACCACCTACGAGCAGTACTTC. Encoded protein: CASSWDRGTTYEQYF. The V gene is TRBV5-4, the J gene TRBJ2-7, with 10 bases fitting TRBD1. Per germline, CDR1 SGHNT and CDR2 YYREEE (reference sequence). CDR3 size: 15 residues. The V and J ends lost 3 bases and 2 bases, in that order; junction bases with no gene match: 5.

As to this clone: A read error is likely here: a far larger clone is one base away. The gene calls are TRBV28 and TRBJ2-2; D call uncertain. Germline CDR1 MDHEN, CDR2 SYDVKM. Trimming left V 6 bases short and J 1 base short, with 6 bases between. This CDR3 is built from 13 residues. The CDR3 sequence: CASSQLNTGELFF. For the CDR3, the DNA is TGTGCCAGCAGCCAATTGAACACCGGGGAGCTGTTTTTT.

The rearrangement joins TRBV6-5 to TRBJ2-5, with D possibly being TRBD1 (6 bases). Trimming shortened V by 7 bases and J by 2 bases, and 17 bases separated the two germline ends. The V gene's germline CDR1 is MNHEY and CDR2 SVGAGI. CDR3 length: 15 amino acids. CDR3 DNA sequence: TGTGCCAGCAACAAGGACAGAGTGGGGCAAGAGACCCAGTACTTC. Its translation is CASNKDRVGQETQYF.

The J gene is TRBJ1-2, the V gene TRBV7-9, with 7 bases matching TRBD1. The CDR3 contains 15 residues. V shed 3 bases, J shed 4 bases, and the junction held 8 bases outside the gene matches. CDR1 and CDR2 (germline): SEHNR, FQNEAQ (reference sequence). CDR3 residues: CASSFSGAGGYGYTF. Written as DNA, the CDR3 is TGTGCCAGCAGCTTTTCGGGGGCAGGGGGCTATGGCTACACCTTC.